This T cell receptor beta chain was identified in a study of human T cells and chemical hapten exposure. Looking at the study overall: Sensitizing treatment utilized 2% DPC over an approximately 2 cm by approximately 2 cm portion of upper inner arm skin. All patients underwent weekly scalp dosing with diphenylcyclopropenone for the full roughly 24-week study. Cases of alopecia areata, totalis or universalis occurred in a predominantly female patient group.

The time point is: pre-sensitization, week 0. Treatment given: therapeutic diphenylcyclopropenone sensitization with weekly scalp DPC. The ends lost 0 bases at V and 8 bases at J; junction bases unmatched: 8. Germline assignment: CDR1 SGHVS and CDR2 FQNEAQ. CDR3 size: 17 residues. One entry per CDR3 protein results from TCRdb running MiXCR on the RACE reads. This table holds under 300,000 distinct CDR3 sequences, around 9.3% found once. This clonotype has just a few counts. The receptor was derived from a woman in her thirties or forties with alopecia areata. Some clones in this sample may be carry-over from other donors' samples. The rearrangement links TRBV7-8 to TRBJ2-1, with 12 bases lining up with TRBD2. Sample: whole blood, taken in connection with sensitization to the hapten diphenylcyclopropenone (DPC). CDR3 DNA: TGTGCCAGCAGCTTAGCTGTCCTAGCGGGAGGGCCGGATGAGCAGTTCTTC. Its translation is CASSLAVLAGGPDEQFF. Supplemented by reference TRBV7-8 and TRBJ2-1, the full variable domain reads GAGVSQSPRYKVAKRGQDVALRCDPISGHVSLFWYQQALGQGPEFLTYFQNEAQLDKSGLPSDRFFAERPEGSVSTLKIQRTQQEDSAVYLCASSLAVLAGGPDEQFFGPGTRLTVL.